This TCR beta chain was retrieved from a study of lung T cells in sarcoidosis with Löfgren's syndrome. Overall study results and limits: Shared TRAV12-1 and TRBV2 CDR3 motifs across Löfgren's syndrome patients reportedly suggested public CD4+ TCRs. Löfgren's syndrome patients reportedly showed greatest TRAV12-1 and TRBV2 expansion versus controls.

The CDR3 has 12 residues. CDR1 and CDR2 from the germline V gene are SGHTA and FQGNSA. The V gene lost 1 base and the J gene lost 4 bases, with 3 bases spanning the gap. This clonotype is deemed medium-sized. Its antigen is undetermined. One entry per CDR3 protein results from TCRdb running MiXCR on the reads. This table has about 2,000 distinct CDR3 sequences, roughly 19% appearing once. This chain links TRBV7-2 with TRBJ2-3; unclear D gene. The clonotype originates from a human donor with sarcoidosis (Löfgren's syndrome or another form), or a control subject (not recorded which). Input material: CD4+ T cells from bronchoalveolar lavage. The CDR3 region is CASSLGADTQYF. The CDR3 nucleotides read TGTGCCAGCAGCTTAGGGGCAGATACGCAGTATTTT.